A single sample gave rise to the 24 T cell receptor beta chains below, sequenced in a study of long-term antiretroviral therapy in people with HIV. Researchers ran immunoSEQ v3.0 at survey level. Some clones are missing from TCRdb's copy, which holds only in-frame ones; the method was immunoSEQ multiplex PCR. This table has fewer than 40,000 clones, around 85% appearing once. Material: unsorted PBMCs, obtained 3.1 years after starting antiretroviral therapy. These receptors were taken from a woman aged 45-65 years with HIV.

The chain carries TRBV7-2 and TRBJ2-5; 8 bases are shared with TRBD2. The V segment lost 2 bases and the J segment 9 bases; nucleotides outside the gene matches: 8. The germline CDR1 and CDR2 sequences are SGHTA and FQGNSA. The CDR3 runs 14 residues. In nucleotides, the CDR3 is TGTGCCAGCAGCTTACTTTCTAGCGGGCGGGCCCAGTACTTC. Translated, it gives CASSLLSSGRAQYF.

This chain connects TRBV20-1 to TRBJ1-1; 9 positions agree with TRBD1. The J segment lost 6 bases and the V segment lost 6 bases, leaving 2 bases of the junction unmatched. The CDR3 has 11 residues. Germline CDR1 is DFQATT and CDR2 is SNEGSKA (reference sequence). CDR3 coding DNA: TGCAGTGCCCGGACAGGGGCTGAAGCTTTCTTT. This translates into CSARTGAEAFF.

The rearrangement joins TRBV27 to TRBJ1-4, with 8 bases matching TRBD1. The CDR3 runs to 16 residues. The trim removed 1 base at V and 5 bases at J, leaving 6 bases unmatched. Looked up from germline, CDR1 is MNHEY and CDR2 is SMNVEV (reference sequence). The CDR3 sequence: CASSLLGTGLNEKLFF. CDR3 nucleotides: TGTGCCAGCAGTTTATTGGGGACAGGACTAAATGAAAAACTGTTTTTT.

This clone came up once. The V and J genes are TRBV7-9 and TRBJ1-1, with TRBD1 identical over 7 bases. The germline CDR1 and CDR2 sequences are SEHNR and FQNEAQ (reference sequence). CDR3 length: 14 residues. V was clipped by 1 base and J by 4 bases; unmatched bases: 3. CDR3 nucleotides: TGTGCCAGCAGCTTAGAGGCAGGGGGCACTGAAGCTTTCTTT. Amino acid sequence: CASSLEAGGTEAFF.

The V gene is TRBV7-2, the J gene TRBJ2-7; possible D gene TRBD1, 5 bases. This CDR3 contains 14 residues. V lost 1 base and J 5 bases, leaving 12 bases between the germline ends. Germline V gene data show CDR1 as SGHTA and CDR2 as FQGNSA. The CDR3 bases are TGTGCCAGCAGCTTAGGCCCAGGGCTCCACGAGCAGTACTTC. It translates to CASSLGPGLHEQYF.

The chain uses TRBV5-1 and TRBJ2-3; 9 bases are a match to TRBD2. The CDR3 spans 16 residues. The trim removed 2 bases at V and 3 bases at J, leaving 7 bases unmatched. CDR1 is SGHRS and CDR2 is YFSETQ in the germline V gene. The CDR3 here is CASSFNSGGTTDTQYF. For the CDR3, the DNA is TGCGCCAGCAGCTTCAATAGCGGGGGAACTACAGATACGCAGTATTTT.

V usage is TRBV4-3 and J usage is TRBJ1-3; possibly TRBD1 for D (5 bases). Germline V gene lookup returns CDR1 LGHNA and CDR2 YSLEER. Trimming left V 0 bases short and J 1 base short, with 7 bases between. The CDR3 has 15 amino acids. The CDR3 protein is CASSQDRGSGNTIYF. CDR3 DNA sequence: TGCGCCAGCAGCCAAGATAGGGGATCTGGAAACACCATATATTTT.

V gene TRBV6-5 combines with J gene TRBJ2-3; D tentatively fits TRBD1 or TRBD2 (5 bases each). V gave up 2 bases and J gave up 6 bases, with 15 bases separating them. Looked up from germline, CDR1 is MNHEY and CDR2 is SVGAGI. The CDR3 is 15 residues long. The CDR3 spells CASSYGTGLVDTQYF. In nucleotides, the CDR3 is TGTGCCAGCAGTTACGGGACCGGACTTGTCGATACGCAGTATTTT.

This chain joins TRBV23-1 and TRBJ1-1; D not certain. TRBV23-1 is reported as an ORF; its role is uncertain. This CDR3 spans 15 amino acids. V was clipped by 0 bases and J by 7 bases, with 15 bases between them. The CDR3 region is CASSQSRRHPIEAFF. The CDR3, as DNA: TGCGCCAGCAGTCAATCGCGTCGACACCCAATTGAAGCTTTCTTT.

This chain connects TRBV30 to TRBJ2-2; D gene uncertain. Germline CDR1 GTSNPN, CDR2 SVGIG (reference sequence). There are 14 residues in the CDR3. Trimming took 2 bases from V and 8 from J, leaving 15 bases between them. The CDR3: CAWSSPAGGGELFF. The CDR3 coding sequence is TGTGCCTGGAGTTCCCCGGCAGGTGGAGGGGAGCTGTTTTTT.

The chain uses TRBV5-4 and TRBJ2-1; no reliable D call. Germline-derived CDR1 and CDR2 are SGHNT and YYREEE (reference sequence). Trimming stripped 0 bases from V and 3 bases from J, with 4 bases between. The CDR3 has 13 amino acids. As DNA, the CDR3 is TGTGCCAGCAGCTTGGAAGTCTACAATGAGCAGTTCTTC. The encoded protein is CASSLEVYNEQFF.

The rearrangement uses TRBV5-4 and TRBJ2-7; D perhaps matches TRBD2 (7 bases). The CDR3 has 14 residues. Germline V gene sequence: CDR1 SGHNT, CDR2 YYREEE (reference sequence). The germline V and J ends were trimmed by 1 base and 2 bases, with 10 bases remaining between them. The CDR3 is CASSLRGGAYEQYF. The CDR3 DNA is TGTGCCAGCAGCTTGAGAGGGGGGGCCTACGAGCAGTACTTC.

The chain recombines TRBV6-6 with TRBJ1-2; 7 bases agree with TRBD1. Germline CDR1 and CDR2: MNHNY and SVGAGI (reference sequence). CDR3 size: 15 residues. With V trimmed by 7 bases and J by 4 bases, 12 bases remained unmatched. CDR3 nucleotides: TGTGCCAGCAACCCCCCGGCAGGGGGGACCTATGGCTACACCTTC. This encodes CASNPPAGGTYGYTF.

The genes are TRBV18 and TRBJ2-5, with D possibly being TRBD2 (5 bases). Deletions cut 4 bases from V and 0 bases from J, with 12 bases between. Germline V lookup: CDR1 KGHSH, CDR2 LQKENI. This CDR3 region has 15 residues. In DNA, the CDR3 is TGTGCCAGCTCACTTACACGGGGAAACCAAGAGACCCAGTACTTC. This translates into CASSLTRGNQETQYF.

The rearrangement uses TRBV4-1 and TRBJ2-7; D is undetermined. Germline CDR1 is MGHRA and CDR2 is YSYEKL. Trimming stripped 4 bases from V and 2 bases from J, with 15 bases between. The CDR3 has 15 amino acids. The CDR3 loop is CASSLRTGEAYEQYF. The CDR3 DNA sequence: TGCGCCAGCAGCCTCCGGACGGGTGAAGCCTACGAGCAGTACTTC.

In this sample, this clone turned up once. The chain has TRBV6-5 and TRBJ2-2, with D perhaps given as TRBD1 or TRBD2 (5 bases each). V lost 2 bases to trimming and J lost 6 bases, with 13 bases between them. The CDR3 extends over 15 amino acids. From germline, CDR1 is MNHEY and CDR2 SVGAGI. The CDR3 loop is CASSYLAGAAGELFF. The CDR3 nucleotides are TGTGCCAGCAGTTACCTAGCCGGGGCGGCCGGGGAGCTGTTTTTT.

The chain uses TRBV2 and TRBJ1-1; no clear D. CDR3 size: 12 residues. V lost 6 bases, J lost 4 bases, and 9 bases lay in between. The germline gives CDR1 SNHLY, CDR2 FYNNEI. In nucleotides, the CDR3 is TGTGCCAGCAGCATACTCGGCACTGAAGCTTTCTTT. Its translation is CASSILGTEAFF.

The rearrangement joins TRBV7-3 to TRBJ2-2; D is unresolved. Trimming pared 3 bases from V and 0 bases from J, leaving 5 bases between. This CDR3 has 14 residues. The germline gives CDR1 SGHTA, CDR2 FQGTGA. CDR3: CASSFSPNTGELFF. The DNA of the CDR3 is TGTGCCAGCAGCTTCTCCCCGAACACCGGGGAGCTGTTTTTT.

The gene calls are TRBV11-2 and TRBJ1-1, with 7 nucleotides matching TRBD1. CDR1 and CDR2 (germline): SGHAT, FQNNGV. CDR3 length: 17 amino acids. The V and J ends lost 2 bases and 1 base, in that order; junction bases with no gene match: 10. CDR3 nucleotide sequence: TGTGCCAGCAGCTTAATGGGGACGACAGGGAAGAACACTGAAGCTTTCTTT. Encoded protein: CASSLMGTTGKNTEAFF. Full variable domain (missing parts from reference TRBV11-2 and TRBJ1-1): EAGVAQSPRYKIIEKRQSVAFWCNPISGHATLYWYQQILGQGPKLLIQFQNNGVVDDSQLPKDRFSAERLKGVDSTLKIQPAKLEDSAVYLCASSLMGTTGKNTEAFFGQGTRLTVV.

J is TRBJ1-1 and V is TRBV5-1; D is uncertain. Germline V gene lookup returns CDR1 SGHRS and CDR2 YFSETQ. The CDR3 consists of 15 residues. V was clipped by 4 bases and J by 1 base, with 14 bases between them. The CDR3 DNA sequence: TGCGCCAGCAGCCAAGATGGGAGGACGAACACTGAAGCTTTCTTT. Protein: CASSQDGRTNTEAFF.

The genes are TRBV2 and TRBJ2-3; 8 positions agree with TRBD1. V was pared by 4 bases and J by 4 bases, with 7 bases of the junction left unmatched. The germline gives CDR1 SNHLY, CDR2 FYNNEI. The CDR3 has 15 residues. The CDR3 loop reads CASSGPGTGPDTQYF. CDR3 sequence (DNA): TGTGCCAGCAGTGGGCCCGGGACAGGTCCAGATACGCAGTATTTT.

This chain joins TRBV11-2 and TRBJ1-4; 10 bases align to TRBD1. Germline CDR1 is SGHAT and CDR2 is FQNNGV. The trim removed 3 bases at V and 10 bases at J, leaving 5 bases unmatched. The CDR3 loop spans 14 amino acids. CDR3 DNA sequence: TGTGCCAGCAGCTTCGGGGACAGGGGAGGAAAACTGTTTTTT. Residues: CASSFGDRGGKLFF.

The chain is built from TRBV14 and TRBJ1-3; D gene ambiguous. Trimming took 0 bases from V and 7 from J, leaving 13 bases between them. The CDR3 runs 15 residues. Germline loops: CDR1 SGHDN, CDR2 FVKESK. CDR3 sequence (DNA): TGTGCCAGCAGCCAAGACCGAGGGTCCGGGAACACCATATATTTT. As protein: CASSQDRGSGNTIYF.

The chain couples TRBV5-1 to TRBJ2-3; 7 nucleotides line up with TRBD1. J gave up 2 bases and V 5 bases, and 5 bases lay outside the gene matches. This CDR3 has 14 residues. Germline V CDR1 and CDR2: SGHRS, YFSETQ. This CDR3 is CASRRDRITDTQYF. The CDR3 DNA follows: TGCGCCAGCAGACGGGACAGAATCACAGATACGCAGTATTTT.